This is a list of T cell receptor beta chains from one sample in a study of T cell responses to AZD1222 COVID-19 vaccine. Sequencing used immunoSEQ multiplex PCR; TCRdb keeps in-frame clones, though not all of them. Among some 130,000 clones listed, about 90% were seen once. The sequenced sample was peripheral blood, obtained on day 0 of AZD1222 vaccination. The source of these receptors is an adult in good health. Each CDR3 is given with its conserved first and last residue. Each record gives: J gene, clone size, V gene, D gene, CDR3 DNA, CDR3 protein. The D gene is left open where the match is weak. Expanded clones are given a class, and other clones once, few, many or no size at all.

TRBJ2-7 . TRBV11-2 . TGTGCCAGCAGCTTACGGGTCAGTACCTACGAGCAGTACTTC CASSLRVSTYEQYF
TRBJ1-3 . TRBV18 TRBD1 TGTGCCAGCTCACCCCTTTTCACCTTGACAGGGGACTCTGGAAACACCATATATTTT CASSPLFTLTGDSGNTIYF
TRBJ1-6 . TRBV15 . TGTGCCACCAGCAGAGGGGGAGCAGGGATCGGATCACCCCTCCACTTT CATSRGGAGIGSPLHF
TRBJ2-2 few TRBV10-1 . TGCGCCAGCAGTGAAACTTGGGGGACTAACACCGGGGAGCTGTTTTTT CASSETWGTNTGELFF
TRBJ1-2 . TRBV6-5 . TGTGCCAGCAGTCCCTCCCTTAATTTAAACTATGGCTACACCTTC CASSPSLNLNYGYTF
TRBJ2-7 . TRBV3-1/TRBV3-2 TRBD2 TGTGCCAGCAGCCAAGGAGTCGGACTAGCGGGAGTTTTTTCCTACGAGCAGTACTTC CASSQGVGLAGVFSYEQYF
TRBJ2-7 . TRBV9 . TGTGCCAGTGCGGTGGGTGGGGCTAACTACGAGCAGTACTTC CASAVGGANYEQYF
TRBJ1-1 . TRBV7-9 . TGTGCCAGCTTAGCCGGGGGGACCAGGGGCACTGAAGCTTTCTTT CASLAGGTRGTEAFF
TRBJ2-1 . TRBV3-1/TRBV3-2 TRBD2 TGTGCCAGCAGACGACTTCTAGCGGGAGGGCCTAAGGAGCAGTTCTTC CASRRLLAGGPKEQFF
TRBJ2-2 . TRBV7-9 . TGTGCCAGCAGCTTAGGGACAGACCACACCGGGGAGCTGTTTTTT CASSLGTDHTGELFF
TRBJ1-1 . TRBV15 . TGTGCCACCAGCAGCTCACGGAACACTGAAGCTTTCTTT CATSSSRNTEAFF
TRBJ2-7 . TRBV27 . TGTGCCAGCAGCCAAGGGGGTTTTTACGAGCAGTACTTC CASSQGGFYEQYF
TRBJ2-5 . TRBV18 TRBD1 TGTGCCAGCTCACCAGGGCAGGGGGCGTCGGGGGAGACCCAGTACTTC CASSPGQGASGETQYF
TRBJ2-3 . TRBV5-1 . TGCGCCAGCAGCCCGAACTTAGGCACAGATACGCAGTATTTT CASSPNLGTDTQYF
TRBJ2-3 . TRBV19 . TGTGCCAGTAGTATAGATGCCGGGACAGATACGCAGTATTTT CASSIDAGTDTQYF
TRBJ1-4 once TRBV19 . TGTGCCAGTAAGTCTCCCGGATCCACTGCAACTAATGAAAAACTGTTTTTT CASKSPGSTATNEKLFF
TRBJ1-4 . TRBV5-1 . TGCGCCAGCAGCCTGCGCGGGACTAATGAAAAACTGTTTTTT CASSLRGTNEKLFF
TRBJ1-5 . TRBV19 . TGTGCCAGTAGTACGACGCCGGGATCCAATCAGCCCCAGCATTTT CASSTTPGSNQPQHF
TRBJ1-1 . TRBV4-1 TRBD1 TGCGCCAGCAGCCATCACGAACAGGGGGCGCGAGCTGAAGCTTTCTTT CASSHHEQGARAEAFF
TRBJ1-6 . TRBV27 . TGTGCCAGCAGTTCAGCTAAGACCGTCGATTCACCCCTCCACTTT CASSSAKTVDSPLHF
TRBJ1-3 . TRBV28 . TGTGCCAGCGCCATACCGGGGGGAAACACCATATATTTT CASAIPGGNTIYF
TRBJ2-3 . TRBV5-1 TRBD2 TGCGCCAGCACTGAGGTAGCGGGAGGGCCTGATACGCAGTATTTT CASTEVAGGPDTQYF
TRBJ1-4 . TRBV5-4 . TGTGCCAGCAGCTTATCCGGGACGGTTAATGAAAAACTGTTTTTT CASSLSGTVNEKLFF
TRBJ2-7 . TRBV15 . TGTGCCACCAGCCAGACCCCCTACGAGCAGTACTTC CATSQTPYEQYF
TRBJ1-2 . TRBV4-3 . TGCGCCAGCAGCCAAGTCGGCTCGGGGGCGGGCTATGGCTACACCTTC CASSQVGSGAGYGYTF
TRBJ1-5 once TRBV29-1 TRBD1 TGCAGCGTTGCTACGACAGGGAATAGCAATCAGCCCCAGCATTTT CSVATTGNSNQPQHF
TRBJ1-2 . TRBV30 . TGTGCCTGGAGTGTTTGGGATGGCTACACCTTC CAWSVWDGYTF
TRBJ2-3 . TRBV4-2 TRBD2 TGTGCCAGCAGCCTCGGGACTAGCGGGGGTATATTCACAGATACGCAGTATTTT CASSLGTSGGIFTDTQYF
TRBJ1-2 . TRBV6-5 TRBD1 TGTGCCAGCAGTTTTAGACAGGGGCATAACTATGGCTACACCTTC CASSFRQGHNYGYTF
TRBJ1-4 . TRBV6-6 TRBD1 TGTGCCAGCAGTTACCTGGGACAGGGGAATGAAAAACTGTTTTTT CASSYLGQGNEKLFF
TRBJ1-5 . TRBV29-1 . TGCAGCGTTGGAGAGGGCCATCAGCCCCAGCATTTT CSVGEGHQPQHF
TRBJ2-7 . TRBV18 . TGTGCCAGCTCACCACGAGGAATGACAGCGACGTCTTCCTACGAGCAGTACTTC CASSPRGMTATSSYEQYF
TRBJ2-1 . TRBV7-2 TRBD2 TGTGCCAGCAGCTTAGGGACTAGCGGGTCACTAGGGTTCTTC CASSLGTSGSLGFF
TRBJ1-1 . TRBV6-2/TRBV6-3 . TGTGCCAGCAGTTCCCGGGGGGTCACTGAAGCTTTCTTT CASSSRGVTEAFF
TRBJ1-5 . TRBV19 . TGTGCCAGTAGGTTTGGGGACCTATCTAATCAGCCCCAGCATTTT CASRFGDLSNQPQHF
TRBJ2-7 . TRBV28 TRBD1 TGTGCCAGCAGTTTTATCACAGGGGGCTCCTACGAGCAGTACTTC CASSFITGGSYEQYF
TRBJ2-7 . TRBV9 . TGTGCCAGCAGCGGGGGACTGACCTACGAGCAGTACTTC CASSGGLTYEQYF